This entry is about one T cell receptor (beta chain). What it recognizes is unknown. Here immunoSEQ multiplex PCR was the method, and the copy in TCRdb shows in-frame clones only, minus some. The sample contains roughly 35,000 clones, roughly 81% of which appear only once. The data belong to a study of OX40 agonist ivuxolimab in advanced cancers. Study summary: Patients received ivuxolimab, an agonistic anti-OX40 (CD134) antibody.

Autoimmune disease history or systemic immunosuppression barred patients. Findings and limits, study-wide: Compared with CD4+, CD8+ T cells on average had more expanded clones. At 0.1 to 3.0 mg/kg and by week 6, clonal expansion occurred in CD4+ and CD8+ blood T cells.

The source was CD4+ or CD8+ T cells sorted from blood, collected in a trial of the OX40 agonist ivuxolimab. This TCR derives from an adult with an advanced solid tumor such as melanoma, head and neck, liver or kidney cancer.

CDR3 bases: TGTGCCAGCAGCCGCATGGGGGGACTGTCTAACACCGGGGAGCTGTTTTTT. As protein: CASSRMGGLSNTGELFF. The V call is TRBV27, the J call TRBJ2-2; possibly TRBD2 for D (6 bases). Germline assignment: CDR1 MNHEY and CDR2 SMNVEV (reference sequence). V lost 6 bases and J 2 bases, leaving 19 bases between the germline ends. CDR3 length equals 17 residues.